Listed below are T cell receptor beta chains from one sample, sequenced in a study of CD8+CD57+ T cells in acquired aplastic anemia. TCRdb analysed the reads with MiXCR anew, one entry per CDR3 protein. The sample holds fewer than 250,000 distinct CDR3 sequences, less than 65% seen once. The sequencing sample was made of sorted CD4+, CD8+, or CD8+CD57+ T cells (not recorded which) from PBMCs. The receptors shown here come from a human donor in good health, serving as a control. Both conserved end residues are part of each CDR3. Each record gives: clone size, D gene, V gene, J gene, CDR3 DNA, CDR3 protein. A D gene is named only where the DNA matches it firmly. Only some rows state a clone size, as once, few, many or a class for expanded clones.

clone_size: NA; d_call: TRBD2; v_call: TRBV10-3; j_call: TRBJ2-7; cdr3_nt: TGTGCCATCACCAAAACTAGCGGGGGACACGAGCAGTACTTC; cdr3_aa: CAITKTSGGHEQYF
clone_size: NA; d_call: TRBD2; v_call: TRBV7-2; j_call: TRBJ2-5; cdr3_nt: TGTGCCAGCAGCTTCCTAGCGGGGGTGGAGACCCAGTACTTC; cdr3_aa: CASSFLAGVETQYF
clone_size: few; d_call: NA; v_call: TRBV19; j_call: TRBJ1-6; cdr3_nt: TGTGCCAGTAGTGGGCCTGGCTCACCCCTCCACTTT; cdr3_aa: CASSGPGSPLHF
clone_size: many; d_call: NA; v_call: TRBV15; j_call: TRBJ2-7; cdr3_nt: TGTGCCACCAGCAGAGATAGCCCAGGATCCTACGAGCAGTACTTC; cdr3_aa: CATSRDSPGSYEQYF
clone_size: many; d_call: TRBD1; v_call: TRBV6-1; j_call: TRBJ2-7; cdr3_nt: TGTGCCAGCAGTGAGATTCCGGGACAGGGGGCTTACGAGCAGTACTTC; cdr3_aa: CASSEIPGQGAYEQYF
clone_size: NA; d_call: TRBD2; v_call: TRBV7-2; j_call: TRBJ2-1; cdr3_nt: TGTGCCAGCAGCTTGGGACTAGCGGGAAACAATGAGCAGTTCTTC; cdr3_aa: CASSLGLAGNNEQFF
clone_size: NA; d_call: NA; v_call: TRBV19; j_call: TRBJ1-5; cdr3_nt: TGTGCCAGTAGTATAGGGTTAGATCAGCCCCAGCATTTT; cdr3_aa: CASSIGLDQPQHF
clone_size: NA; d_call: TRBD1; v_call: TRBV4-2; j_call: TRBJ2-5; cdr3_nt: TGTGCCAGCAGGCAACCGGGACAGGGGGAGACCCAGTACTTC; cdr3_aa: CASRQPGQGETQYF
clone_size: NA; d_call: TRBD1; v_call: TRBV9; j_call: TRBJ1-6; cdr3_nt: TGTGCCAGCAGCGTAGACACGACAGGGCTCCGGTCACCCCTCCACTTT; cdr3_aa: CASSVDTTGLRSPLHF
clone_size: many; d_call: TRBD1; v_call: TRBV24-1; j_call: TRBJ2-5; cdr3_nt: TGTGCCACCAGTGAAACCGGGACAGGGGGAGGAGAGACCCAGTACTTC; cdr3_aa: CATSETGTGGGETQYF
clone_size: many; d_call: NA; v_call: TRBV5-8; j_call: TRBJ1-6; cdr3_nt: TGTGCCAGCACCTTCCAAGACAGGACCCTCGCATCACCCCTCCACTTT; cdr3_aa: CASTFQDRTLASPLHF
clone_size: NA; d_call: NA; v_call: TRBV7-8; j_call: TRBJ1-1; cdr3_nt: TGTGCCAGCAATGGTGGAATGAACACTGAAGCTTTCTTT; cdr3_aa: CASNGGMNTEAFF
clone_size: many; d_call: NA; v_call: TRBV6-1; j_call: TRBJ1-2; cdr3_nt: TGTGCCAGCAGGGACCAGGGTCGTAACTATGGCTACACCTTC; cdr3_aa: CASRDQGRNYGYTF
clone_size: NA; d_call: TRBD1; v_call: TRBV20-1; j_call: TRBJ1-4; cdr3_nt: TGCAGTGCTAGCAACAGGGGGGATGAAAAACTGTTTTTT; cdr3_aa: CSASNRGDEKLFF
clone_size: few; d_call: NA; v_call: TRBV5-1; j_call: TRBJ1-1; cdr3_nt: TGCGCCAGCAGCTCCTTGCGGGTGGGGGGCGGTGAAGCTTTCTTT; cdr3_aa: CASSSLRVGGGEAFF
clone_size: NA; d_call: NA; v_call: TRBV20-1; j_call: TRBJ1-2; cdr3_nt: TGCAGTGCTAGAGGGCTAGCGATCTATGGCTACACCTTC; cdr3_aa: CSARGLAIYGYTF
clone_size: NA; d_call: NA; v_call: TRBV6-4; j_call: TRBJ1-5; cdr3_nt: TGTGCCAGCAGTTTGGGGGAGGGGGGGGGAGATCGGCCCCAGCATTTT; cdr3_aa: CASSLGEGGGDRPQHF
clone_size: NA; d_call: TRBD1; v_call: TRBV7-3; j_call: TRBJ1-2; cdr3_nt: TGTGCCAGCAGCTCCCCGACAGGGATGGGCTATGGCTACACCTTC; cdr3_aa: CASSSPTGMGYGYTF
clone_size: many; d_call: NA; v_call: TRBV10-3; j_call: TRBJ1-4; cdr3_nt: TGTGCCATCAGTGAGTCTTCAGGAGAACAAATTAATGAAAAACTGTTTTTT; cdr3_aa: CAISESSGEQINEKLFF
clone_size: NA; d_call: TRBD2; v_call: TRBV7-2; j_call: TRBJ2-7; cdr3_nt: TGTGCCAGCAGCCCTTCGGGGGGGGACGCGAAGCAGTACTTC; cdr3_aa: CASSPSGGDAKQYF
clone_size: many; d_call: NA; v_call: TRBV5-5; j_call: TRBJ2-1; cdr3_nt: TGTGCCAGCAGCTTGGGACCCAGCTCCTACAATGAGCAGTTCTTC; cdr3_aa: CASSLGPSSYNEQFF
clone_size: NA; d_call: NA; v_call: TRBV11-2; j_call: TRBJ2-7; cdr3_nt: TGTGCCAGCAGCTTAAGTCCTAGCGAGGGGGCCTTTGAGCAGTACTTC; cdr3_aa: CASSLSPSEGAFEQYF
clone_size: NA; d_call: TRBD2; v_call: TRBV7-3; j_call: TRBJ2-7; cdr3_nt: TGTGCCAGCAGCCTCCGGGAGGGGGGCACCTACGAGCAGTACTTC; cdr3_aa: CASSLREGGTYEQYF
clone_size: many; d_call: TRBD1; v_call: TRBV6-5; j_call: TRBJ1-2; cdr3_nt: TGTGCCAGCAGTCACGGACAGGGGATTAACTATGGCTACACCTTC; cdr3_aa: CASSHGQGINYGYTF
clone_size: few; d_call: NA; v_call: TRBV28; j_call: TRBJ1-2; cdr3_nt: TGTGCCAGCAGTTATGGGGGCCAGGGTGGTGGCTACACCTTC; cdr3_aa: CASSYGGQGGGYTF
clone_size: few; d_call: NA; v_call: TRBV7-2; j_call: TRBJ2-7; cdr3_nt: TGTGCCAGTAGAGCGGGGACAGGAAACTACGAGCAGTACTTC; cdr3_aa: CASRAGTGNYEQYF
clone_size: NA; d_call: NA; v_call: TRBV12-5; j_call: TRBJ1-2; cdr3_nt: TGTGCCAGCAGTCGTAGCGGGGGGGGCGGCTACACCTTC; cdr3_aa: CASSRSGGGGYTF
clone_size: NA; d_call: TRBD1; v_call: TRBV24-1; j_call: TRBJ2-7; cdr3_nt: TGTGCCACCAGTGATCGTCCTCCAGGGGGCCCCGACTACGAGCAGTACTTC; cdr3_aa: CATSDRPPGGPDYEQYF
clone_size: NA; d_call: NA; v_call: TRBV7-6; j_call: TRBJ1-5; cdr3_nt: TGTGCCAGCAGCCCTAGACAGTCTAATCAGCCCCAGCATTTT; cdr3_aa: CASSPRQSNQPQHF
clone_size: once; d_call: NA; v_call: TRBV6-1; j_call: TRBJ1-1; cdr3_nt: TGTGCCAGCCTTCGATGGGTGAACACTGAAGCTTTCTTT; cdr3_aa: CASLRWVNTEAFF
clone_size: NA; d_call: TRBD1; v_call: TRBV28; j_call: TRBJ1-6; cdr3_nt: TGTGCCAGCAGTCCCGACGGGACAGGGGCCTATAATTCACCCCTCCACTTT; cdr3_aa: CASSPDGTGAYNSPLHF
clone_size: many; d_call: TRBD1; v_call: TRBV29-1; j_call: TRBJ2-3; cdr3_nt: TGCAGCGTCCAGGGGGCGGATACGCAGTATTTT; cdr3_aa: CSVQGADTQYF